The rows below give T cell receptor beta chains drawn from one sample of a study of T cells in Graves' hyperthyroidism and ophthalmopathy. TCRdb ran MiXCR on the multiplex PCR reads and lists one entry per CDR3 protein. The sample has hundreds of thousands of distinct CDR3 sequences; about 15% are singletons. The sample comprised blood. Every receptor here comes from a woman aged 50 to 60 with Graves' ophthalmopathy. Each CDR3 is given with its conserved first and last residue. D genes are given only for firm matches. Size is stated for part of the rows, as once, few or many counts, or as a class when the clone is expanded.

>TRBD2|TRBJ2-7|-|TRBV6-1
CASRSGRWSYEQYF
TGTGCCAGCAGGAGCGGGAGGTGGTCCTACGAGCAGTACTTC
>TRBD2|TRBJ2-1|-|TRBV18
CASSPIAGVLNEQFF
TGTGCCAGCTCACCGATAGCGGGAGTGCTTAATGAGCAGTTCTTC
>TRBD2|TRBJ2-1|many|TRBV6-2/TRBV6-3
CASRPGLAGVNEQFF
TGTGCCAGCAGACCGGGACTAGCGGGAGTCAATGAGCAGTTCTTC
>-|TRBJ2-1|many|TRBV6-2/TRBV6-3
CASSEQGGINEQFF
TGTGCCAGCAGTGAACAGGGAGGGATCAATGAGCAGTTCTTC
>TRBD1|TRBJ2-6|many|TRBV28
CASSQGPGQGLFGANVLTF
TGTGCCAGCAGCCAAGGCCCGGGACAGGGCCTATTTGGGGCCAACGTCCTGACTTTC
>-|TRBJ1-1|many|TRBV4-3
CASSQGVGTEAFF
TGCGCCAGCAGCCAAGGGGTAGGCACTGAAGCTTTCTTT
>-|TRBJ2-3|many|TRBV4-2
CASSRPGSTDTQYF
TGTGCCAGCAGCCGACCCGGGAGTACAGATACGCAGTATTTT
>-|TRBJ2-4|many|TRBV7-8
CASSSTVTKNIQYF
TGTGCCAGCAGCTCAACGGTTACCAAAAACATTCAGTACTTC
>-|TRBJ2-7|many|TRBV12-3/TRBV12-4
CASSRDRYYEQYF
TGTGCCAGCAGTCGGGACCGGTACTACGAGCAGTACTTC
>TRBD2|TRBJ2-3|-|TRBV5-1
CASSLGTSGLAGTDTQYF
TGCGCCAGCAGCTTGGGCACTAGCGGGCTGGCGGGCACAGATACGCAGTATTTT
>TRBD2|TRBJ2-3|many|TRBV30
CAWSLTSDTQYF
TGTGCCTGGAGCCTGACTAGCGATACGCAGTATTTT
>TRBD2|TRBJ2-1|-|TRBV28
CASTHSGSAYNEQFF
TGTGCCAGCACGCATAGCGGGAGTGCCTACAATGAGCAGTTCTTC
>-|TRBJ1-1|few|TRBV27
CASMGGENTEAFF
TGTGCCAGCATGGGCGGTGAAAACACTGAAGCTTTCTTT
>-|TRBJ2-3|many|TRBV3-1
CASSQIPDADTQYF
TGTGCCAGCAGCCAGATCCCGGACGCGGATACGCAGTATTTT
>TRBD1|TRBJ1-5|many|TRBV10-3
CAISESDRVHNQPQHF
TGTGCCATCAGTGAGTCCGACAGGGTCCACAATCAGCCCCAGCATTTT
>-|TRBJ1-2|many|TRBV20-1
CSARELNNYGYTF
TGCAGTGCTAGAGAACTGAATAACTATGGCTACACCTTC
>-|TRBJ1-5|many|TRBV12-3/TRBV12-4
CASRIGRGNQPQHF
TGTGCCAGCAGAATCGGACGGGGAAATCAGCCCCAGCATTTT
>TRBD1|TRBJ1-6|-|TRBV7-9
CASSPRTGPNSPLHF
TGTGCCAGCAGCCCGCGGACAGGGCCGAATTCACCCCTCCACTTT
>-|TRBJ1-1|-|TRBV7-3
CASSLNQDRNTEAFF
TGTGCCAGCAGCTTAAACCAAGACCGGAACACTGAAGCTTTCTTT
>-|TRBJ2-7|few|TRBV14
CASSHFQGNEQYF
TGTGCCAGCAGCCATTTTCAGGGCAACGAGCAGTACTTC
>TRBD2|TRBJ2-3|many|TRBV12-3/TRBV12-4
CASSFLTGGPHTQYF
TGTGCCAGCAGTTTTCTGACGGGAGGGCCTCATACGCAGTATTTT
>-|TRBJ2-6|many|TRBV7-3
CASSSGPLFSGANVLTF
TGTGCCAGCAGCTCCGGGCCGTTGTTCTCTGGGGCCAACGTCCTGACTTTC
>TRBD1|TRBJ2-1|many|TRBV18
CASSLGTDNEQFF
TGTGCCAGCTCACTAGGGACAGACAATGAGCAGTTCTTC
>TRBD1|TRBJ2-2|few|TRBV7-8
CASSLEAGGGMRDGELFF
TGTGCCAGCAGCTTAGAGGCAGGGGGCGGGATGCGCGACGGGGAGCTGTTTTTT
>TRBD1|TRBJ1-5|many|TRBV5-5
CASSLRQGDRAQPQHF
TGTGCCAGCAGCTTACGACAGGGGGATCGGGCTCAGCCCCAGCATTTT
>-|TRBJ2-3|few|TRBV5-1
CASSQNAPSTDTQYF
TGCGCCAGCAGCCAAAACGCCCCTAGCACAGATACGCAGTATTTT
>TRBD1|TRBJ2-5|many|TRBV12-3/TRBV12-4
CASSTGQAKVETQYF
TGTGCCAGCAGCACAGGACAGGCTAAGGTGGAGACCCAGTACTTC
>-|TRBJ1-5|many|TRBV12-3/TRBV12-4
CASSLVGGAQPQHF
TGTGCCAGCAGTTTAGTGGGGGGAGCTCAGCCCCAGCATTTT
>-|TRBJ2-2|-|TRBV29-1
CSVGLLRDTGELFF
TGCAGCGTTGGACTCTTGAGGGACACCGGGGAGCTGTTTTTT